A selection of T cell receptor beta chains follows, all from one sample in a study of OX40 agonist ivuxolimab in advanced cancers. Clones were sequenced by immunoSEQ multiplex PCR, and TCRdb holds only the in-frame ones, with some missing. The sample holds more than 10,000 clones, over 80% seen once. Sequencing was performed on CD4+ or CD8+ T cells sorted from blood, taken in a trial of the OX40 agonist ivuxolimab. These TCRs come from an adult with an advanced solid tumor such as melanoma, head and neck, liver or kidney cancer. Each CDR3 is given with its conserved first and last residue. A D gene is named only where the DNA matches it firmly. Expanded clones are given a class, and other clones once, few, many or no size at all.

clone_size	d_call	v_call	j_call	cdr3_aa	cdr3_nt
NA	TRBD1	TRBV7-9	TRBJ1-1	CASRLTGGQNEAFF	TGTGCCAGCAGGTTGACAGGGGGCCAGAATGAAGCTTTCTTT
medium-sized	TRBD1	TRBV2	TRBJ2-7	CASSPGQGINEQYF	TGTGCCAGCAGTCCAGGACAGGGGATCAACGAGCAGTACTTC
NA	NA	TRBV2	TRBJ2-3	CASSVRESSSTDTQYF	TGTGCCAGCAGCGTTAGGGAGTCCTCTAGCACAGATACGCAGTATTTT
few	TRBD1	TRBV2	TRBJ1-1	CASSSSRDRGYDPEAFF	TGTGCCAGCAGCTCGAGCCGGGACAGGGGTTATGATCCTGAAGCTTTCTTT
NA	NA	TRBV27	TRBJ1-5	CASALGRGNQPQHF	TGTGCCAGCGCCCTGGGCAGGGGCAATCAGCCCCAGCATTTT
NA	TRBD1	TRBV9	TRBJ1-2	CASSEPGQGTFNYGYTF	TGTGCCAGCAGCGAGCCGGGACAGGGGACCTTTAACTATGGCTACACCTTC
NA	NA	TRBV7-9	TRBJ2-7	CASSPAGDEQYF	TGTGCCAGCAGCCCCGCCGGGGACGAGCAGTACTTC
NA	TRBD1	TRBV9	TRBJ1-1	CASSVSRDRGLGAASEAFF	TGTGCCAGCAGCGTATCCCGGGACAGGGGACTTGGGGCTGCATCCGAAGCTTTCTTT
NA	NA	TRBV23-1	TRBJ1-1	CASSHPREGRNTEAFF	TGCGCCAGCAGTCACCCTCGGGAGGGAAGGAACACTGAAGCTTTCTTT
NA	NA	TRBV11-2	TRBJ2-1	CASSFLGGDEQFF	TGTGCCAGCAGCTTCCTCGGGGGCGATGAGCAGTTCTTC
NA	NA	TRBV6-4	TRBJ1-2	CASNWERNGYTF	TGTGCCAGCAATTGGGAGAGGAATGGCTACACCTTC
once	NA	TRBV5-1	TRBJ2-7	CASSLGYEQYF	TGCGCCAGCAGCTTGGGCTACGAGCAGTACTTC
NA	TRBD2	TRBV4-2	TRBJ2-7	CASSQLAGGEPSYEQYF	TGTGCCAGCAGCCAACTAGCGGGAGGTGAGCCCTCCTACGAGCAGTACTTC
NA	NA	TRBV11-3	TRBJ1-3	CASSLSGSGNTIYF	TGTGCCAGCAGCTTATCGGGATCTGGAAACACCATATATTTT
NA	NA	TRBV6-1	TRBJ2-7	CASRPENYEQYF	TGTGCCAGCAGGCCCGAGAACTACGAGCAGTACTTC
NA	NA	TRBV27	TRBJ1-1	CASSLGGGAPMNTEAFF	TGTGCCAGCAGTTTGGGGGGTGGGGCCCCCATGAACACTGAAGCTTTCTTT
medium-sized	NA	TRBV14	TRBJ2-3	CASSQEGFYYTDTQYF	TGTGCCAGCAGCCAAGAGGGCTTCTACTACACAGATACGCAGTATTTT
NA	NA	TRBV6-6	TRBJ1-6	CASSYSEARSPLHF	TGTGCCAGCAGTTACTCCGAGGCCCGTTCACCCCTCCACTTT
NA	NA	TRBV7-6	TRBJ2-1	CASSLGTPSSYNEQFF	TGTGCCAGCAGCTTAGGGACTCCGAGCTCCTACAATGAGCAGTTCTTC
medium-sized	NA	TRBV6-5	TRBJ2-7	CASTRANSYEQYF	TGTGCCAGCACCAGAGCGAACTCCTACGAGCAGTACTTC
NA	TRBD2	TRBV30	TRBJ2-1	CAWSADSGGNEQFF	TGTGCCTGGAGTGCGGACTCGGGGGGGAATGAGCAGTTCTTC